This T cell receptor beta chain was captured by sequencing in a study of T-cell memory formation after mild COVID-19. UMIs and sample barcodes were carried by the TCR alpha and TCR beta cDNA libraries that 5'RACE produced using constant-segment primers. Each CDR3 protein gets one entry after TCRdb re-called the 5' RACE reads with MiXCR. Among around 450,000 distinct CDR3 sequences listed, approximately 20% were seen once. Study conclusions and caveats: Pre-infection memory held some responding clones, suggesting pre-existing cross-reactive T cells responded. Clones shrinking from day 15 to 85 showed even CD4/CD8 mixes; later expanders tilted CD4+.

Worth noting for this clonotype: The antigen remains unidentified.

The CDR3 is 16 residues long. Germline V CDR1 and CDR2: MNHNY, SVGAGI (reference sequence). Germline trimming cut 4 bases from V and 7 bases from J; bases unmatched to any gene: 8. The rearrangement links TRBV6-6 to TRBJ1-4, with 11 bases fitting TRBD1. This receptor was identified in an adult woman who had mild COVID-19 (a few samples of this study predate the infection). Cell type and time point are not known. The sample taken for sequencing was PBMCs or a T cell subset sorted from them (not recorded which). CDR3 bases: TGTGCCAGCAGTTCCTGGACAGGGGGCGGTGGTGAAAAACTGTTTTTT. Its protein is CASSSWTGGGGEKLFF.